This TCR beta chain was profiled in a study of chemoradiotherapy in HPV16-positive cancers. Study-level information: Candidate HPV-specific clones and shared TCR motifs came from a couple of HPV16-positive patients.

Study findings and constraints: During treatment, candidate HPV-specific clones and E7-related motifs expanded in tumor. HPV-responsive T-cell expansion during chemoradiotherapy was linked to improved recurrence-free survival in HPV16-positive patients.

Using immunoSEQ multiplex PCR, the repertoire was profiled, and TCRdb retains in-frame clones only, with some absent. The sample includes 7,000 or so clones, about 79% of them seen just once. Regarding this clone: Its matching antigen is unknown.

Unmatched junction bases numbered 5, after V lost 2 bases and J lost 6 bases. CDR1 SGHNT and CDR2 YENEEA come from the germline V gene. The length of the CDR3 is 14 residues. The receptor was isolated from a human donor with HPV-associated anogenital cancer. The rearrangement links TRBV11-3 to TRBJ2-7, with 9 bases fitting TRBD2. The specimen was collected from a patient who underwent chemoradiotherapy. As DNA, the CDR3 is TGTGCCAGCAGCTTACGGGGCGGGGGGGTCGAGCAGTACTTC. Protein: CASSLRGGGVEQYF.